This is a list of T cell receptor beta chains from one sample in a study of CD8 T cells in ankylosing spondylitis. TCRdb processed the 5' RACE reads anew with MiXCR; each CDR3 protein has one entry. The sample holds approximately 240,000 distinct CDR3 sequences, around 25% seen once. What was sequenced was blood, either unsorted or a sorted T cell fraction (not recorded which). These receptors all stem from a male donor with ankylosing spondylitis or in good health (not recorded which). CDR3s include the opening cysteine and the closing phenylalanine or tryptophan. Fields, in order: CDR3 protein, CDR3 DNA, V gene, D gene, clone size, CDR3 length, J gene. D genes are given only for firm matches. Only part of the rows carry a size: once, few, many, or a class if the clone is expanded.

cdr3_aa: CSARAELIQTGTQYF
cdr3_nt: TGCAGTGCTAGAGCGGAATTAATACAGACAGGGACCCAGTACTTC
v_call: TRBV20-1
d_call: .
clone_size: few
cdr3_length: 15
j_call: TRBJ2-5

cdr3_aa: CSEEAPSTDTQYF
cdr3_nt: TGCAGTGAGGAGGCTCCTAGCACAGATACGCAGTATTTT
v_call: TRBV20-1
d_call: .
clone_size: few
cdr3_length: 13
j_call: TRBJ2-3

cdr3_aa: CSVKPRGENYGYTF
cdr3_nt: TGCAGTGTCAAGCCCAGGGGCGAAAACTATGGCTACACCTTC
v_call: TRBV20-1
d_call: .
clone_size: few
cdr3_length: 14
j_call: TRBJ1-2

cdr3_aa: CASSLRRLGEQFF
cdr3_nt: TGTGCCAGCAGTTTACGTCGCCTCGGCGAGCAGTTCTTC
v_call: TRBV12-3/TRBV12-4
d_call: .
clone_size: many
cdr3_length: 13
j_call: TRBJ2-1

cdr3_aa: CAISDRSLAKNIQYF
cdr3_nt: TGTGCCATCAGTGACAGATCCCTAGCCAAAAACATTCAGTACTTC
v_call: TRBV10-3
d_call: .
clone_size: many
cdr3_length: 15
j_call: TRBJ2-4

cdr3_aa: CASSFQLAGGDYNEQFF
cdr3_nt: TGTGCCAGCAGTTTCCAACTAGCGGGGGGGGACTACAATGAGCAGTTCTTC
v_call: TRBV12-3/TRBV12-4
d_call: TRBD2
clone_size: many
cdr3_length: 17
j_call: TRBJ2-1

cdr3_aa: CAARGSSYNEQFF
cdr3_nt: TGTGCCGCTAGGGGCAGCTCCTACAATGAGCAGTTCTTC
v_call: TRBV6-1
d_call: .
clone_size: many
cdr3_length: 13
j_call: TRBJ2-1

cdr3_aa: CASSEVLTDTQYF
cdr3_nt: TGTGCCAGCAGTGAGGTTTTGACAGATACGCAGTATTTT
v_call: TRBV6-1
d_call: .
clone_size: many
cdr3_length: 13
j_call: TRBJ2-3

cdr3_aa: CASSSAAGPDTQYF
cdr3_nt: TGTGCCAGCAGCTCCGCGGCAGGGCCAGATACGCAGTATTTT
v_call: TRBV11-2
d_call: .
clone_size: .
cdr3_length: 14
j_call: TRBJ2-3

cdr3_aa: CASSRRTSGGAGEQFF
cdr3_nt: TGTGCCAGCAGTAGGAGGACTAGCGGGGGGGCGGGTGAGCAGTTCTTC
v_call: TRBV12-3/TRBV12-4
d_call: TRBD2
clone_size: many
cdr3_length: 16
j_call: TRBJ2-1

cdr3_aa: CSVAAIAPYEQYF
cdr3_nt: TGCAGCGTCGCGGCAATAGCGCCCTACGAGCAGTACTTC
v_call: TRBV29-1
d_call: .
clone_size: many
cdr3_length: 13
j_call: TRBJ2-7

cdr3_aa: CSVEMLAGFTDTQYF
cdr3_nt: TGCAGCGTGGAAATGTTAGCGGGGTTCACAGATACGCAGTATTTT
v_call: TRBV29-1
d_call: TRBD2
clone_size: many
cdr3_length: 15
j_call: TRBJ2-3

cdr3_aa: CSVLQGAPQHF
cdr3_nt: TGCAGTGTTTTGCAGGGGGCGCCCCAGCATTTT
v_call: TRBV20-1
d_call: TRBD1
clone_size: .
cdr3_length: 11
j_call: TRBJ1-5

cdr3_aa: CSARVGRGRGETQYF
cdr3_nt: TGCAGTGCTAGAGTAGGCAGGGGGCGCGGAGAGACCCAGTACTTC
v_call: TRBV20-1
d_call: TRBD1
clone_size: many
cdr3_length: 15
j_call: TRBJ2-5

cdr3_aa: CATLQNLTPNSPLHF
cdr3_nt: TGCGCCACCCTACAGAACCTCACACCTAATTCACCCCTCCACTTT
v_call: TRBV10-2
d_call: .
clone_size: many
cdr3_length: 15
j_call: TRBJ1-6

cdr3_aa: CAISVSGGREEQYF
cdr3_nt: TGTGCCATCAGTGTGTCGGGAGGCCGGGAGGAGCAGTACTTC
v_call: TRBV10-3
d_call: TRBD2
clone_size: few
cdr3_length: 14
j_call: TRBJ2-7

cdr3_aa: CSAASIDTQYF
cdr3_nt: TGCAGTGCTGCATCAATAGATACGCAGTATTTT
v_call: TRBV20-1
d_call: .
clone_size: .
cdr3_length: 11
j_call: TRBJ2-3

cdr3_aa: CASSFRAPETQYF
cdr3_nt: TGTGCCAGCAGTTTCAGAGCCCCAGAGACCCAGTACTTC
v_call: TRBV12-3/TRBV12-4
d_call: .
clone_size: many
cdr3_length: 13
j_call: TRBJ2-5

cdr3_aa: CASNTGYSNQPQHF
cdr3_nt: TGTGCCAGCAACACAGGTTATAGCAATCAGCCCCAGCATTTT
v_call: TRBV12-3/TRBV12-4
d_call: .
clone_size: .
cdr3_length: 14
j_call: TRBJ1-5

cdr3_aa: CASSEGNPATDTQYF
cdr3_nt: TGTGCCAGCAGTGAAGGGAACCCAGCCACAGATACGCAGTATTTT
v_call: TRBV2
d_call: .
clone_size: .
cdr3_length: 15
j_call: TRBJ2-3

cdr3_aa: CARSGGDSYNEQFF
cdr3_nt: TGTGCCAGGTCGGGGGGGGACTCCTACAATGAGCAGTTCTTC
v_call: TRBV6-4
d_call: TRBD2
clone_size: .
cdr3_length: 14
j_call: TRBJ2-1

cdr3_aa: CASSQSDRREYF
cdr3_nt: TGTGCCAGCAGCCAATCCGACAGGAGGGAGTACTTC
v_call: TRBV3-1
d_call: .
clone_size: many
cdr3_length: 12
j_call: TRBJ2-5

cdr3_aa: CASSYVVRASSGANVLTF
cdr3_nt: TGTGCCAGCAGCTACGTAGTTCGGGCAAGCTCTGGGGCCAACGTCCTGACTTTC
v_call: TRBV3-1
d_call: .
clone_size: .
cdr3_length: 18
j_call: TRBJ2-6

cdr3_aa: CASSESTGRHSPLHF
cdr3_nt: TGTGCCAGCAGTGAATCTACAGGGCGGCATTCACCCCTCCACTTT
v_call: TRBV25-1
d_call: .
clone_size: .
cdr3_length: 15
j_call: TRBJ1-6

cdr3_aa: CASSSTSSGTQYF
cdr3_nt: TGCGCCAGCAGCTCCACATCCTCGGGGACCCAGTACTTC
v_call: TRBV5-1
d_call: .
clone_size: .
cdr3_length: 13
j_call: TRBJ2-5

cdr3_aa: CAIRGRPTDTQYF
cdr3_nt: TGTGCCATCAGGGGCCGCCCCACAGATACGCAGTATTTT
v_call: TRBV10-3
d_call: .
clone_size: .
cdr3_length: 13
j_call: TRBJ2-3

cdr3_aa: CASSFIPLSSGNEQFF
cdr3_nt: TGTGCCAGCAGCTTTATCCCCCTGAGTTCGGGGAATGAGCAGTTCTTC
v_call: TRBV5-5
d_call: .
clone_size: few
cdr3_length: 16
j_call: TRBJ2-1

cdr3_aa: CSAADSSGANVLTF
cdr3_nt: TGCAGTGCCGCTGATAGCTCTGGGGCCAACGTCCTGACTTTC
v_call: TRBV20-1
d_call: .
clone_size: few
cdr3_length: 14
j_call: TRBJ2-6

cdr3_aa: CSAVAGGPYEQYF
cdr3_nt: TGCAGTGCTGTAGCGGGGGGGCCTTACGAGCAGTACTTC
v_call: TRBV20-1
d_call: TRBD2
clone_size: many
cdr3_length: 13
j_call: TRBJ2-7

cdr3_aa: CATSDLSTSGRETQYF
cdr3_nt: TGTGCCACCAGTGATTTGAGTACTAGCGGCAGGGAGACCCAGTACTTC
v_call: TRBV24-1
d_call: TRBD2
clone_size: .
cdr3_length: 16
j_call: TRBJ2-5

cdr3_aa: CSAGPAGARAETQYF
cdr3_nt: TGCAGTGCCGGGCCAGCGGGGGCCAGAGCAGAGACCCAGTACTTC
v_call: TRBV20-1
d_call: TRBD2
clone_size: few
cdr3_length: 15
j_call: TRBJ2-5

cdr3_aa: CASSQLGGNTGELFF
cdr3_nt: TGTGCCAGCAGCCAATTAGGAGGGAACACCGGGGAGCTGTTTTTT
v_call: TRBV3-1
d_call: .
clone_size: .
cdr3_length: 15
j_call: TRBJ2-2

cdr3_aa: CSAIHRRIWGTNEQFF
cdr3_nt: TGCAGTGCCATCCACCGGCGGATATGGGGAACCAATGAGCAGTTCTTC
v_call: TRBV20-1
d_call: .
clone_size: many
cdr3_length: 16
j_call: TRBJ2-1

cdr3_aa: CASSPTAPYEQYF
cdr3_nt: TGTGCCAGCAGTCCTACTGCTCCCTACGAGCAGTACTTC
v_call: TRBV12-3/TRBV12-4
d_call: .
clone_size: .
cdr3_length: 13
j_call: TRBJ2-7

cdr3_aa: CASSFGELLYNSPLHF
cdr3_nt: TGTGCCAGCAGTTTTGGGGAGCTGCTCTATAATTCACCCCTCCACTTT
v_call: TRBV12-3/TRBV12-4
d_call: .
clone_size: .
cdr3_length: 16
j_call: TRBJ1-6

cdr3_aa: CASSQAGDTGTDTQYF
cdr3_nt: TGTGCCAGCAGCCAAGCCGGCGATACGGGGACAGATACGCAGTATTTT
v_call: TRBV4-2
d_call: .
clone_size: .
cdr3_length: 16
j_call: TRBJ2-3

cdr3_aa: CASRKEETQYF
cdr3_nt: TGTGCCAGCAGGAAAGAAGAGACCCAGTACTTC
v_call: TRBV5-4
d_call: .
clone_size: many
cdr3_length: 11
j_call: TRBJ2-5

cdr3_aa: CSASQVLGDTEAFF
cdr3_nt: TGCAGTGCTAGTCAGGTCCTGGGGGACACTGAAGCTTTCTTT
v_call: TRBV20-1
d_call: .
clone_size: many
cdr3_length: 14
j_call: TRBJ1-1

cdr3_aa: CASTDRGGGDTQYF
cdr3_nt: TGTGCCAGCACGGACAGGGGCGGTGGAGATACGCAGTATTTT
v_call: TRBV12-3/TRBV12-4
d_call: TRBD1
clone_size: .
cdr3_length: 14
j_call: TRBJ2-3

cdr3_aa: CSASSSYNEQFF
cdr3_nt: TGCAGTGCTTCAAGCTCCTACAATGAGCAGTTCTTC
v_call: TRBV20-1
d_call: .
clone_size: .
cdr3_length: 12
j_call: TRBJ2-1

cdr3_aa: CASSLGGSGYYEQYF
cdr3_nt: TGCGCCAGCAGCTTGGGCGGGTCCGGGTACTACGAGCAGTACTTC
v_call: TRBV5-1
d_call: .
clone_size: many
cdr3_length: 15
j_call: TRBJ2-7

cdr3_aa: CASSSSGLLETQYF
cdr3_nt: TGTGCCAGCAGCTCCTCGGGACTACTCGAGACCCAGTACTTC
v_call: TRBV7-2
d_call: TRBD2
clone_size: .
cdr3_length: 14
j_call: TRBJ2-5

cdr3_aa: CASSDAGREQFF
cdr3_nt: TGTGCCAGCAGTGACGCCGGGCGTGAGCAGTTCTTC
v_call: TRBV6-1
d_call: .
clone_size: many
cdr3_length: 12
j_call: TRBJ2-1

cdr3_aa: CASSLWGGEKLFF
cdr3_nt: TGTGCCAGCAGTTTGTGGGGTGGGGAAAAACTGTTTTTT
v_call: TRBV12-3/TRBV12-4
d_call: .
clone_size: many
cdr3_length: 13
j_call: TRBJ1-4

cdr3_aa: CASSQDRRAGELFF
cdr3_nt: TGTGCCAGCAGCCAAGATCGCAGGGCCGGGGAGCTGTTTTTT
v_call: TRBV14
d_call: .
clone_size: .
cdr3_length: 14
j_call: TRBJ2-2

cdr3_aa: CASSVYGTGRVSDTQYF
cdr3_nt: TGTGCCAGCAGCGTATATGGGACAGGGCGGGTCTCAGATACGCAGTATTTT
v_call: TRBV11-2
d_call: TRBD1
clone_size: .
cdr3_length: 17
j_call: TRBJ2-3

cdr3_aa: CSARDQADYGYTF
cdr3_nt: TGCAGTGCTAGAGATCAGGCAGACTATGGCTACACCTTC
v_call: TRBV20-1
d_call: .
clone_size: few
cdr3_length: 13
j_call: TRBJ1-2

cdr3_aa: CSVDGGSGTDTQYF
cdr3_nt: TGCAGCGTTGACGGGGGGTCGGGGACAGATACGCAGTATTTT
v_call: TRBV29-1
d_call: TRBD2
clone_size: .
cdr3_length: 14
j_call: TRBJ2-3

cdr3_aa: CASSPGGSTGTEAFF
cdr3_nt: TGCGCCAGCAGCCCCGGGGGGAGTACGGGCACTGAAGCTTTCTTT
v_call: TRBV5-1
d_call: .
clone_size: many
cdr3_length: 15
j_call: TRBJ1-1

cdr3_aa: CASSPREGEAFF
cdr3_nt: TGTGCCAGCTCACCCCGGGAAGGGGAAGCTTTCTTT
v_call: TRBV18
d_call: .
clone_size: .
cdr3_length: 12
j_call: TRBJ1-1

cdr3_aa: CASSEVHLDNSPLHF
cdr3_nt: TGTGCCAGCAGTGAGGTTCACTTGGATAATTCACCCCTCCACTTT
v_call: TRBV25-1
d_call: .
clone_size: few
cdr3_length: 15
j_call: TRBJ1-6

cdr3_aa: CSASPLAGGLAYNEQFF
cdr3_nt: TGCAGTGCTAGTCCGCTAGCGGGGGGGCTAGCCTACAATGAGCAGTTCTTC
v_call: TRBV20-1
d_call: TRBD2
clone_size: .
cdr3_length: 17
j_call: TRBJ2-1

cdr3_aa: CASSLLGDTQYF
cdr3_nt: TGTGCCAGCAGCTTATTAGGAGATACGCAGTATTTT
v_call: TRBV7-2
d_call: .
clone_size: many
cdr3_length: 12
j_call: TRBJ2-3